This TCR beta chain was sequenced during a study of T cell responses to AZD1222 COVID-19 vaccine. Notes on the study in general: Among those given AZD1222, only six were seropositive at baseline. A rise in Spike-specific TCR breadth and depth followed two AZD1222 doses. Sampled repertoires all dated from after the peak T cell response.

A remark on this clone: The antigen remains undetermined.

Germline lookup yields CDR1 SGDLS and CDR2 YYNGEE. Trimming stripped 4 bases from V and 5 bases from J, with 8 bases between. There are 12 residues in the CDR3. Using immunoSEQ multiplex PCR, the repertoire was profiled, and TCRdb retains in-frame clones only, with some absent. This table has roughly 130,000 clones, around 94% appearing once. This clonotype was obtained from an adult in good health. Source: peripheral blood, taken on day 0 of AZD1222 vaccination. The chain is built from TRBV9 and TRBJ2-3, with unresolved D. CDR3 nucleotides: TGTGCCAGCAGCCCCGTTGGAGATACGCAGTATTTT. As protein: CASSPVGDTQYF.